This T cell receptor (beta chain) was profiled in a study of cytomegalovirus exposure and HLA in healthy donors. Broader study findings: The study labeled fewer than 200 TCR beta chains cytomegalovirus-associated.

60 Vbeta and 13 Jbeta primers were used in PCR. Profiled with immunoSEQ multiplex PCR; TCRdb holds only in-frame clones, not every one. Here the sample spans some 130,000 clones, 78% being singletons. A word on this clone: The target antigen is unknown.

CDR1 is MGHDK and CDR2 is SYGVNS in the germline V gene. CDR3 length: 13 amino acids. The V gene lost 8 bases and the J gene lost 1 base, with 11 bases spanning the gap. The genes are TRBV25-1 and TRBJ1-1; D call uncertain. The clonotype originates from a female donor in good health and CMV-seronegative. Input material: PBMCs. CDR3 in DNA: TGTGCCAGCGACCGAGGAGCGAACACTGAAGCTTTCTTT. Translation: CASDRGANTEAFF. Looking up the rest from reference TRBV25-1 and TRBJ1-1 gives the full variable domain: EADIYQTPRYLVIGTGKKITLECSQTMGHDKMYWYQQDPGMELHLIHYSYGVNSTEKGDLSSESTVSRIRTEHFPLTLESARPSHTSQYLCASDRGANTEAFFGQGTRLTVV.